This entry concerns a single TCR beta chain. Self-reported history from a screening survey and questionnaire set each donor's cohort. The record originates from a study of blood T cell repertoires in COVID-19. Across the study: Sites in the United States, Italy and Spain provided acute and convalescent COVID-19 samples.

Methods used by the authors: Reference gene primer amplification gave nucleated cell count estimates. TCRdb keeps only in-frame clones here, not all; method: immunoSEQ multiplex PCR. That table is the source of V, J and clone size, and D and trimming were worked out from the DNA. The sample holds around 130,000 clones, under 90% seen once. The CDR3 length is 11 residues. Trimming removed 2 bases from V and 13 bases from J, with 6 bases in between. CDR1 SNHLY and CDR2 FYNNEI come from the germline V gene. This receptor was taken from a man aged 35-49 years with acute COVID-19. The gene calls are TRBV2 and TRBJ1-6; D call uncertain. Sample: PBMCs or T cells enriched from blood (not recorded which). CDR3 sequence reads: CASSERGPLHF. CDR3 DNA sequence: TGTGCCAGCAGTGAAAGAGGGCCCCTCCACTTT.